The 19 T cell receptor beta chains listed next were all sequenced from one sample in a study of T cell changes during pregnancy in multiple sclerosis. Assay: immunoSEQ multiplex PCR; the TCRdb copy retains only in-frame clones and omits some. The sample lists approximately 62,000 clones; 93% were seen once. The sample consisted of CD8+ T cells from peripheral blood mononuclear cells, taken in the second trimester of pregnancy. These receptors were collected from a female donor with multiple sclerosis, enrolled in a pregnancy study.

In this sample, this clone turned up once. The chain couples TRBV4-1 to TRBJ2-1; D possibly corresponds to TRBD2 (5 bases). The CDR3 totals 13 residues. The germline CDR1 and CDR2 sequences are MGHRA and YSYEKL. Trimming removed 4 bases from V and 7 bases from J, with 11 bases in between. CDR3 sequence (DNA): TGCGCCAGCAGCCCTGCTAGCCGAAATGAGCAGTTCTTC. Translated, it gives CASSPASRNEQFF.

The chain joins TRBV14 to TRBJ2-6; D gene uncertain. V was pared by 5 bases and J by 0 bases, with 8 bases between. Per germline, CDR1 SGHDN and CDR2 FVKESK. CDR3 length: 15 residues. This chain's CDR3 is CASSATSSGANVLTF. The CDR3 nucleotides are TGTGCCAGCAGCGCCACCAGCTCTGGGGCCAACGTCCTGACTTTC.

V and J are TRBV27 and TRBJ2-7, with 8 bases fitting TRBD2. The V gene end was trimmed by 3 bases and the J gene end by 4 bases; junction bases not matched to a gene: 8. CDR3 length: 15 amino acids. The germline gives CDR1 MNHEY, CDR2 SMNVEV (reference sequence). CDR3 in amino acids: CASSLAVAGLYEQYF. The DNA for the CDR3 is TGTGCCAGCAGTTTGGCGGTAGCGGGGTTGTACGAGCAGTACTTC.

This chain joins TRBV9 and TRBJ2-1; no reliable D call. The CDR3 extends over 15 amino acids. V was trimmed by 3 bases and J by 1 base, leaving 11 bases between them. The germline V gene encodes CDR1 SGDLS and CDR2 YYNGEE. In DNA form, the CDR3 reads TGTGCCAGCAGCGCCGAAGCCGAGTCCTACAATGAGCAGTTCTTC. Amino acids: CASSAEAESYNEQFF.

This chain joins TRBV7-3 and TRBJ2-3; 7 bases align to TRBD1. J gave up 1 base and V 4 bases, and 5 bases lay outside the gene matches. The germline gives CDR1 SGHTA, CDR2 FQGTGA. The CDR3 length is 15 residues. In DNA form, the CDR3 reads TGTGCCAGCAGCTCCGGACAGGTGGGCACAGATACGCAGTATTTT. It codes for CASSSGQVGTDTQYF.

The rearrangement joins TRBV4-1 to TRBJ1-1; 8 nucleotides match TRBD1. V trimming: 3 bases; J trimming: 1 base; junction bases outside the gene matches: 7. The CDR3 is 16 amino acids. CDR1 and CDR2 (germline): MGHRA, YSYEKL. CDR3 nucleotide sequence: TGCGCCAGCAGCCAGATTCGGACAGGGAGGAACACTGAAGCTTTCTTT. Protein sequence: CASSQIRTGRNTEAFF.

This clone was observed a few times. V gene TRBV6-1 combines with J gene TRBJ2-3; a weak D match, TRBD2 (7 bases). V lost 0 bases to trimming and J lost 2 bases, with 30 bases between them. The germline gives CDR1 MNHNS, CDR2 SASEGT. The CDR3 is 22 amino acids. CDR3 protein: CASSEAVAHIRRGAISTDTQYF. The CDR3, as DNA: TGTGCCAGCAGTGAAGCTGTCGCACACATAAGACGGGGGGCTATCTCCACAGATACGCAGTATTTT.

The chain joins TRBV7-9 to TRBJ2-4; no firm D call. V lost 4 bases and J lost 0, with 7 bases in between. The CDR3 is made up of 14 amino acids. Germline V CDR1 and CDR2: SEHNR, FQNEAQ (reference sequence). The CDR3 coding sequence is TGTGCCAGCAGCTATACATTAGCCAAAAACATTCAGTACTTC. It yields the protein CASSYTLAKNIQYF.

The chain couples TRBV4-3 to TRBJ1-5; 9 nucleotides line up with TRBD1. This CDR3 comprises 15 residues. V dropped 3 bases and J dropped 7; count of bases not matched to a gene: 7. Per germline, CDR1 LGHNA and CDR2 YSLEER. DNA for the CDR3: TGCGCCAGCAGCCAGGGACAGGGCGGGGGGCAGCCCCAGCATTTT. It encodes CASSQGQGGGQPQHF.

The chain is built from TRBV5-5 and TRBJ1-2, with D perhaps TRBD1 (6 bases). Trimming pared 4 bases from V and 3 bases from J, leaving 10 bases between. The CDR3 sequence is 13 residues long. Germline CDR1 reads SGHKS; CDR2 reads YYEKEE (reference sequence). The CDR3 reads CASSDRTDYGYTF. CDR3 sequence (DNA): TGTGCCAGCAGCGACCGGACAGACTATGGCTACACCTTC.

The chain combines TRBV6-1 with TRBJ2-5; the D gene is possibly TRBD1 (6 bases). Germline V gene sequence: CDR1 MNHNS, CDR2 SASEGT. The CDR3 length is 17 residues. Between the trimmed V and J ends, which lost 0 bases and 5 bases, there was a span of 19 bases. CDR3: CASSEARGFQGSETQYF. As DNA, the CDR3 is TGTGCCAGCAGTGAAGCCAGGGGCTTTCAGGGGTCCGAGACCCAGTACTTC.

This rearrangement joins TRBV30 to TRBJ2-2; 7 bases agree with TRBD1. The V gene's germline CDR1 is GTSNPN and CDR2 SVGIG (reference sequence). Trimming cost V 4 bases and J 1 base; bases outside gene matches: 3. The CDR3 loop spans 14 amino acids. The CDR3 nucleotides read TGTGCCTGGACTAGGACAGGGAACACCGGGGAGCTGTTTTTT. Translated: CAWTRTGNTGELFF.

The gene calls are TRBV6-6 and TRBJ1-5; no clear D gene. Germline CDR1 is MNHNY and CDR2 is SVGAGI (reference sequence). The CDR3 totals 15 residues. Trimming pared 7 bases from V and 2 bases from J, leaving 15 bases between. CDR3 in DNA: TGTGCCAGCAATTTCGAAAGGGAGGGCAATCAGCCCCAGCATTTT. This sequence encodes CASNFEREGNQPQHF.

The CDR3 nucleotides read TGTGCCAGTAGTAGTATAGGGACAGGGGATCCCTACGAGCAGTACTTC. It encodes CASSSIGTGDPYEQYF. The chain uses TRBV19 and TRBJ2-7; 10 bases line up with TRBD1. The CDR3 spans 16 residues. The V and J ends lost 4 bases and 2 bases, in that order; junction bases with no gene match: 8. CDR1 is LNHDA and CDR2 is SQIVND in the germline V gene (reference sequence).

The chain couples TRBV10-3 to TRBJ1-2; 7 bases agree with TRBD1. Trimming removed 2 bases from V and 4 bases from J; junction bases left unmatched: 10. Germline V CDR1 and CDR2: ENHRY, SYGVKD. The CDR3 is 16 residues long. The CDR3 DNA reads TGTGCCATCAGTGAGGCGCCCGGGACAGCATTCTATGGCTACACCTTC. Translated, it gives CAISEAPGTAFYGYTF.

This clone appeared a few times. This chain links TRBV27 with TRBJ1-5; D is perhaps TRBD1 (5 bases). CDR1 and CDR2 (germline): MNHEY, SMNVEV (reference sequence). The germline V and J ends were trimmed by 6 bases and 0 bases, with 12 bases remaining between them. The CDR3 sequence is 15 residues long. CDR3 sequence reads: CASRATAHSNQPQHF. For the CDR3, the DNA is TGTGCCAGCAGAGCGACAGCGCATAGCAATCAGCCCCAGCATTTT.

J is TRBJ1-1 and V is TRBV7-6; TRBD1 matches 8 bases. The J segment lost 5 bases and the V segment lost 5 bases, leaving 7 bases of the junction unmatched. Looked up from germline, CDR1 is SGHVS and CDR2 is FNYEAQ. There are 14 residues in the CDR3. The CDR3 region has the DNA TGTGCCAGCAGCCCACAGGGGGGAAGAACTGAAGCTTTCTTT. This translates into CASSPQGGRTEAFF.

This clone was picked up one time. The CDR3 here is CASSQLAKLLSGTDTQYF. In DNA, the CDR3 is TGTGCCAGCAGCCAACTGGCGAAACTCCTCTCGGGAACAGATACGCAGTATTTT. This chain joins TRBV5-4 and TRBJ2-3; TRBD2 might be the D (5 bases). The length of the CDR3 is 18 residues. Trimming left V 4 bases short and J 3 bases short, with 24 bases between. Germline values: CDR1 SGHNT, CDR2 YYREEE (reference sequence).

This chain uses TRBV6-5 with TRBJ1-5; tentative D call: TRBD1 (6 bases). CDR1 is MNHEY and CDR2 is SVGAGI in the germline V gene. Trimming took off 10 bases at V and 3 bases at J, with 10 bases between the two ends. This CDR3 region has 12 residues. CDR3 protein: CATGQLNQPQHF. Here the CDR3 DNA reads TGTGCCACAGGACAGCTCAATCAGCCCCAGCATTTT.